Presented here are 2 T cell receptor beta chains from one specimen sequenced in a study of T cells in Graves' hyperthyroidism and ophthalmopathy. RNA transcripts yielded amplified TCR beta CDR3 regions. HTBI primers were employed in a first-round RT-PCR of the TCR CDR3. TCRdb independently ran MiXCR on the multiplex PCR reads; one entry per CDR3 protein. Of some 560,000 distinct CDR3 sequences in the sample, approximately 15% were seen once. Sequencing used blood. The receptors originated from a woman in her thirties or forties with Graves' hyperthyroidism.

The chain joins TRBV20-1 to TRBJ2-3, with 12 bases that match TRBD2. Trimming cost V 1 base and J 2 bases; bases outside gene matches: 4. This CDR3 region has 16 residues. From germline, CDR1 is DFQATT and CDR2 SNEGSKA (reference sequence). The CDR3 region has the DNA TGCAGTGCTAGAGCCCCTAGCGGGAGGGACACAGATACGCAGTATTTT. Amino acids: CSARAPSGRDTDTQYF.

The table lists this clonotype with a few counts. The CDR3: CASRAGGTYGYTF. CDR3 in DNA: TGTGCCAGCAGGGCAGGGGGGACCTATGGCTACACCTTC. This chain joins TRBV28 and TRBJ1-2; 7 nucleotides agree with TRBD1. The CDR3 is made up of 13 amino acids. The germline V gene encodes CDR1 MDHEN and CDR2 SYDVKM. Losses at the gene ends were 6 bases for V and 4 bases for J; bases not matched to a gene: 5.